This TCR beta chain was identified during a study of Ad26.COV2.S vaccination and SARS-CoV-2 variants. Method: immunoSEQ multiplex PCR; TCRdb's copy keeps in-frame clones and lacks some. The sample has hundreds of thousands of clones; about 90% are singletons. Per the germline V gene, CDR1 is SGHRS and CDR2 is YFSETQ. This CDR3 is 17 amino acids long. The V gene lost 4 bases and the J gene lost 3 bases, with 22 bases spanning the gap. As for treatment: around 19 received Ad26.COV2.S at low or high dose, single or two shots; a few received placebo; per-sample allocation not given. It was on day 63 after the first vaccine or placebo injection that samples were taken.

Specimen: peripheral blood, collected in a trial of Ad26.COV2.S vaccine versus placebo. The chain has TRBV5-1 and TRBJ1-2, with a weak D call TRBD1 (5 bases). The receptor was derived from a person aged 18-60 years who received the Ad26.COV2.S COVID-19 vaccine or a placebo. CDR3 coding DNA: TGCGCCAGCAGCCAGAACGTCAGGGCCCAGTCGGACTATGGCTACACCTTC. This gives the protein CASSQNVRAQSDYGYTF.